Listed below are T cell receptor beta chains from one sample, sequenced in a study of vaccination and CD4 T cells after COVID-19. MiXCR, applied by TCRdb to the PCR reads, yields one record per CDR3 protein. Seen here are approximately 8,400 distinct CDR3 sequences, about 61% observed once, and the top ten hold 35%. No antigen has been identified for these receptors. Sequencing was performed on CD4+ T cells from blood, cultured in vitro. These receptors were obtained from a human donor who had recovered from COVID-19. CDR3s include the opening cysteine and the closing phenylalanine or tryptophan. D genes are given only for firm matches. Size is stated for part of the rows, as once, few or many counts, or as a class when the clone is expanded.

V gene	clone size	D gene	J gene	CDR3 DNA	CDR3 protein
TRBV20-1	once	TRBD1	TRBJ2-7	TGCAGTGCCAACACCGGGACAGTCGGGAATGAGGAGCAGTACTTC	CSANTGTVGNEEQYF
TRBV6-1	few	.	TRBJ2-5	TGTGCCAGCAGCGGCTCTCTACTGGGACCGAGAGGGACCCAGTACTTC	CASSGSLLGPRGTQYF
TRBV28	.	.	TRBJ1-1	TGTGCCAGCAGTTTTGGGAGGAGCACTGAAGCTTTCTTT	CASSFGRSTEAFF
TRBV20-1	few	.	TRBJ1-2	TGCAGTGCTAGAGATCCAGGGGAGTATGGCTACACCTTC	CSARDPGEYGYTF
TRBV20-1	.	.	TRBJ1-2	TGCAGTGCTAGGTGGAATGGCTACACCTTC	CSARWNGYTF
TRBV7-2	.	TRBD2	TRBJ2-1	TGTGCCAGCAGATCCCTAGCGGGTCCTTCCTACAATGAGCAGTTCTTC	CASRSLAGPSYNEQFF
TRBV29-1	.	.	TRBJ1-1	TGCAGCGTTCAGGCAGGGCGGGAAGCTTTCTTT	CSVQAGREAFF
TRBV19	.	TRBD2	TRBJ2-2	TGTGCCAGTAGTAGGGCACTAGCGGGGGGTACCGGGGAGCTGTTTTTT	CASSRALAGGTGELFF
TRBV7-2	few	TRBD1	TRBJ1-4	TGTGCCAGCAGCTCCGGACGACAGGGGGCTTATGAAAAACTGTTTTTT	CASSSGRQGAYEKLFF
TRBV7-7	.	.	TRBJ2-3	TGTGCTAGCAGCCCGGTTGTTTTGGGAGATACGCAGTATTTT	CASSPVVLGDTQYF
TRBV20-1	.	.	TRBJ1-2	TGCAGTGCTGGAAGGACAGATTCTTGGGGCTACACCTTC	CSAGRTDSWGYTF
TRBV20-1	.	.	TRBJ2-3	TGCAGTGCTAGCGGAATTTGGCGGGGCACAGATACGCAGTATTTT	CSASGIWRGTDTQYF
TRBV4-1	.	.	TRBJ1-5	TGCGCCAGCAGCCATACAGGGCAAGGAGATCAGCCCCAGCATTTT	CASSHTGQGDQPQHF
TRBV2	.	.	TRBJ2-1	TGTGCCAGCATGTATTTCGGCCAAGGCGAGCAGTTCTTC	CASMYFGQGEQFF
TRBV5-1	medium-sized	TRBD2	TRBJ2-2	TGCGCCAGCAGCTTGGAACTAGCGGGCGAGACCGGGGAGCTGTTTTTT	CASSLELAGETGELFF